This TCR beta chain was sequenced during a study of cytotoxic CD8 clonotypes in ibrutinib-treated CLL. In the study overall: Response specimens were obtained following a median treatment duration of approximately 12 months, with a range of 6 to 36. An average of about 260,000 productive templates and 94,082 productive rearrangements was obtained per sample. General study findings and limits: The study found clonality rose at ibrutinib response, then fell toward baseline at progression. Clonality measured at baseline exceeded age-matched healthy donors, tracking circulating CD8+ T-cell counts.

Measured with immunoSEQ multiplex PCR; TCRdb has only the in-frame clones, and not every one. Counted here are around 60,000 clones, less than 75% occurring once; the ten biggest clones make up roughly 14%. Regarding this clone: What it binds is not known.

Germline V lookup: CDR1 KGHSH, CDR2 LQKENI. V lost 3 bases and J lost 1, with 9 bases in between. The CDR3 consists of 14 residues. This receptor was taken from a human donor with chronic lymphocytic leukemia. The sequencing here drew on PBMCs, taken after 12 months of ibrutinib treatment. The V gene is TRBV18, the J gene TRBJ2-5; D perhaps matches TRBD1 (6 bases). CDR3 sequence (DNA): TGTGCCAGCTCACCCCAGGGGAGCCAAGAGACCCAGTACTTC. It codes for CASSPQGSQETQYF.